A selection of T cell receptor beta chains follows, all from one sample in a study of T cell responses to AZD1222 COVID-19 vaccine. Produced via immunoSEQ multiplex PCR; TCRdb's table is partial and in-frame only. The sample carries 120,000 to 150,000 clones, 88% recorded once. Sample: peripheral blood, taken on day 0 of AZD1222 vaccination. The receptors stem from an adult in good health. CDR3s include the opening cysteine and the closing phenylalanine or tryptophan. The order of the fields is CDR3 DNA, CDR3 protein, J gene, D gene, V gene, clone size. D genes are given only for firm matches. Clone sizes are given selectively: once, few, many, or a class where the clone is expanded.

DNA: TGTGCCAGCAGTAGGACTAGCGGGAGGGGGAATGAGCAGTTCTTC
CDR3: CASSRTSGRGNEQFF
J: TRBJ2-1
D: TRBD2
V: TRBV27
size: .

DNA: TGTGCCAGCAGCAGGGTCGGTGAAAAACTGTTTTTT
CDR3: CASSRVGEKLFF
J: TRBJ1-4
D: .
V: TRBV7-8
size: .

DNA: TGTGCCAGCAGTGAAACCCGGGGGACTGAAGCTTTCTTT
CDR3: CASSETRGTEAFF
J: TRBJ1-1
D: .
V: TRBV6-1
size: .

DNA: TGTGCCAGCAGCGGGGATGGACAGGCGCGAATCGGGAGGGCCAGGTACAATGAGCAGTTCTTC
CDR3: CASSGDGQARIGRARYNEQFF
J: TRBJ2-1
D: .
V: TRBV6-2/TRBV6-3
size: .

DNA: TGTGCCAGCAGCTTGGCTCGGAACACTGAAGCTTTCTTT
CDR3: CASSLARNTEAFF
J: TRBJ1-1
D: .
V: TRBV5-4
size: once

DNA: TGTGCCAGCAGTTCTTCCGTTAGGAACACTGAAGCTTTCTTT
CDR3: CASSSSVRNTEAFF
J: TRBJ1-1
D: .
V: TRBV6-5
size: .

DNA: TGTGCCAGCAGCTTAACTAGAGACACAGGTGAGCAGTTCTTC
CDR3: CASSLTRDTGEQFF
J: TRBJ2-1
D: .
V: TRBV11-3
size: once

DNA: TGTGCCAGCAGCTTAGCGCCGGCCCGGGGCGAGCAGTACTTC
CDR3: CASSLAPARGEQYF
J: TRBJ2-7
D: .
V: TRBV7-2
size: .

DNA: TGTGCCAGCAGCCCCGCCTCCAATGAGCAGTTCTTC
CDR3: CASSPASNEQFF
J: TRBJ2-1
D: .
V: TRBV6-5
size: .

DNA: TGTGCCAGCAGTCCTTTCGCCGGGACACTGGAAGACTATGGCTACACCTTC
CDR3: CASSPFAGTLEDYGYTF
J: TRBJ1-2
D: .
V: TRBV28
size: .

DNA: TGTGCCAGCGCCAATCAGCCCCAGCATTTT
CDR3: CASANQPQHF
J: TRBJ1-5
D: .
V: TRBV18
size: many

DNA: TGTGCCAGCAGGCCCAGGGGGTGGGATGAAAAACTGTTTTTT
CDR3: CASRPRGWDEKLFF
J: TRBJ1-4
D: TRBD1
V: TRBV6-5
size: .

DNA: TGTGCCAGCAGTGTTAGCGGGAGCTACAATGAGCAGTTCTTC
CDR3: CASSVSGSYNEQFF
J: TRBJ2-1
D: TRBD2
V: TRBV2
size: .

DNA: TGTGCCAGCCGCCTCGGAGAGACCCAGTACTTC
CDR3: CASRLGETQYF
J: TRBJ2-5
D: .
V: TRBV6-2/TRBV6-3
size: .